This entry features one T cell receptor beta chain sequence. Trimming shortened V by 0 bases and J by 8 bases, and 9 bases separated the two germline ends. The CDR3 extends over 12 amino acids. Germline CDR1 and CDR2: SGHRS and YFSETQ. This specimen belongs to a study of blood T cell repertoires in COVID-19. Study at large: The United States, Italy and Spain provided the acute and convalescent COVID-19 samples.

How the authors handled the data: Reference gene primer amplification gave estimated nucleated cell counts. Assay used: immunoSEQ multiplex PCR; TCRdb lists only in-frame clones, some missing. V and J calls and clone size are as listed in that table; D and trimming were resolved from the DNA. The table includes about 64,000 clones, more than 65% detected once. The source material was peripheral blood. This sequence was found in a woman in her sixties with acute or convalescent COVID-19. The chain links TRBV5-1 to TRBJ2-7, with D tentatively TRBD2 (5 bases). The CDR3 loop is CASSLAGEKQYF. The CDR3 coding sequence is TGCGCCAGCAGCTTGGCCGGGGAGAAGCAGTACTTC.